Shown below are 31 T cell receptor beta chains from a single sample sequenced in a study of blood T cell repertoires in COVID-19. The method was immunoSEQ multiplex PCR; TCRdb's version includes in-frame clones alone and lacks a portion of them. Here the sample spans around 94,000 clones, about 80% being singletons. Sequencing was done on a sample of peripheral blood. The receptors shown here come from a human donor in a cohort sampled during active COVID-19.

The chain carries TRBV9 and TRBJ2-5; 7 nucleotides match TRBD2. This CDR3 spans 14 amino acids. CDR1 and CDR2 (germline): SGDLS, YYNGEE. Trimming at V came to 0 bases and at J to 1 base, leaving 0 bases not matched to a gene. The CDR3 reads CASSVAGGQETQYF. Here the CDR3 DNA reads TGTGCCAGCAGCGTAGCGGGGGGCCAAGAGACCCAGTACTTC.

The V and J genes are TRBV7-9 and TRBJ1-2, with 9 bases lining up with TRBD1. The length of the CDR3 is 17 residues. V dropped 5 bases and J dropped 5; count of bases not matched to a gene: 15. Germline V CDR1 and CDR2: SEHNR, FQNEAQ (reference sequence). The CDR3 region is CASSLILGTGREYGYTF. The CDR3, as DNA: TGTGCCAGCAGCCTAATCCTCGGGACAGGGCGCGAATATGGCTACACCTTC.

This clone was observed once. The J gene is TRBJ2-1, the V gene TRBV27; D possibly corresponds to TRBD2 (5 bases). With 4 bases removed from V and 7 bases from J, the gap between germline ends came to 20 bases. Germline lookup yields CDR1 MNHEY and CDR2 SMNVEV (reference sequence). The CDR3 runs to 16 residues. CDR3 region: CASSSPEGAYINEQFF. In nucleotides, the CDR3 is TGTGCCAGCAGTTCTCCAGAGGGAGCCTATATAAATGAGCAGTTCTTC.

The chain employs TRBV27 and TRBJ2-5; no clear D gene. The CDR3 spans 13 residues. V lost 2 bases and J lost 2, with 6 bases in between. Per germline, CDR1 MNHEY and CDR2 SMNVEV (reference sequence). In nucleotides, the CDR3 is TGTGCCAGCAGTTTAAACTGGCAAGAGACCCAGTACTTC. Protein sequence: CASSLNWQETQYF.

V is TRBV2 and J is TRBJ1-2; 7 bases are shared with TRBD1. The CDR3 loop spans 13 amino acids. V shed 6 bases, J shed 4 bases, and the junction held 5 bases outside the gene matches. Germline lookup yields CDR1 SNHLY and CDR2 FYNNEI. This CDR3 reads CASSRQGPYGYTF. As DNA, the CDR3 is TGTGCCAGCAGCAGACAGGGACCCTATGGCTACACCTTC.

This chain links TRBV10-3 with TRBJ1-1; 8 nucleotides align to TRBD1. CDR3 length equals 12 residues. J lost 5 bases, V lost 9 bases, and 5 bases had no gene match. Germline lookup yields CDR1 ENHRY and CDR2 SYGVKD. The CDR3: CAMTGDGTEAFF. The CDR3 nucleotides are TGTGCCATGACAGGGGACGGGACTGAAGCTTTCTTT.

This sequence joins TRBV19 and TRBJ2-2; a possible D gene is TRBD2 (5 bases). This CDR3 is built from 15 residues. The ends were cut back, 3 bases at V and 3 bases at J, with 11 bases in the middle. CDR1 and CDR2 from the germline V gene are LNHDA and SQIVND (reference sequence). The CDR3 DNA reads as TGTGCCAGTAGTATGGTTGTCGGGGACACCGGGGAGCTGTTTTTT. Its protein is CASSMVVGDTGELFF.

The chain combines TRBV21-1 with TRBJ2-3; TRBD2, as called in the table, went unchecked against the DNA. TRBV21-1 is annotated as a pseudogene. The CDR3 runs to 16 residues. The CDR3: CASIQRGLAGGDTQYF. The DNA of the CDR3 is TGTGCCAGCATCCAAAGAGGACTAGCGGGAGGAGATACGCAGTATTTT.

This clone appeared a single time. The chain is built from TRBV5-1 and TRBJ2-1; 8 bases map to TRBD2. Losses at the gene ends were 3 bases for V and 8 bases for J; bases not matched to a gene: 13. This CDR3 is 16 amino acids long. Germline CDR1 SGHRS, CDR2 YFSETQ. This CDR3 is CASSSGAGGIGDEQFF. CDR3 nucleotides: TGCGCCAGCAGCTCTGGGGCGGGGGGCATTGGGGATGAGCAGTTCTTC.

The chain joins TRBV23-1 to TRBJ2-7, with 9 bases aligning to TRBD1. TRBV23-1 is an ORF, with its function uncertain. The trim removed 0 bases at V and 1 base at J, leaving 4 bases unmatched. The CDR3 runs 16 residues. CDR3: CASSQSRGQGSYEQYF. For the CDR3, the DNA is TGCGCCAGCAGTCAATCTCGGGGACAGGGTTCCTACGAGCAGTACTTC.

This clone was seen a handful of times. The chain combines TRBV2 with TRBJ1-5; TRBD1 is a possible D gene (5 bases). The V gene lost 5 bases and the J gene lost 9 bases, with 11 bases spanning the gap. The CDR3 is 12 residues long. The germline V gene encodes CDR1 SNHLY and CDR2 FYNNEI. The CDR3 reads CASSIGVGPQHF. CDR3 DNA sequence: TGTGCCAGCAGTATAGGGGTAGGGCCCCAGCATTTT.

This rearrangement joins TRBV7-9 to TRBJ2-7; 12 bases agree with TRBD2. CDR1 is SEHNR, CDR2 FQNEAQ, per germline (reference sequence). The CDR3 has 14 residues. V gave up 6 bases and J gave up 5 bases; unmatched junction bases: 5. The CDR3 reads CASSRLAGVHEQYF. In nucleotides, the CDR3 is TGTGCCAGCAGTCGACTAGCGGGAGTCCACGAGCAGTACTTC.

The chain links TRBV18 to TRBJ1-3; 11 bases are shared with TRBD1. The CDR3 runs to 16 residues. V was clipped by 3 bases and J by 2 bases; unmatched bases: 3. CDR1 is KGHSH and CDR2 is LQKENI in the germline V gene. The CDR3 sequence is CASSPPGQGAGNTIYF. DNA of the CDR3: TGTGCCAGCTCACCTCCGGGACAGGGGGCTGGAAACACCATATATTTT. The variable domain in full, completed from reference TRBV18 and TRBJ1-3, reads NAGVMQNPRHLVRRRGQEARLRCSPMKGHSHVYWYRQLPEEGLKFMVYLQKENIIDESGMPKERFSAEFPKEGPSILRIQQVVRGDSAAYFCASSPPGQGAGNTIYFGEGSWLTVV.

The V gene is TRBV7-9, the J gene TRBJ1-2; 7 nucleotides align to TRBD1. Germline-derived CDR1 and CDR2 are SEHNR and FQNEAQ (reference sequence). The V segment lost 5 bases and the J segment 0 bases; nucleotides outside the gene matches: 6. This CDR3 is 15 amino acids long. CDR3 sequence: CASSARQGANYGYTF. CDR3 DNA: TGTGCCAGCAGCGCAAGACAGGGCGCTAACTATGGCTACACCTTC.

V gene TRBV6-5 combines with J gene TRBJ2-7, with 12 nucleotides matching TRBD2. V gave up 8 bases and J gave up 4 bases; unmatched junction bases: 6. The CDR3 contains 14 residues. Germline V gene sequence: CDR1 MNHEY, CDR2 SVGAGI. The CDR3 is CASARLAGEYEQYF. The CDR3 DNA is TGTGCCAGCGCAAGACTAGCGGGAGAATACGAGCAGTACTTC.

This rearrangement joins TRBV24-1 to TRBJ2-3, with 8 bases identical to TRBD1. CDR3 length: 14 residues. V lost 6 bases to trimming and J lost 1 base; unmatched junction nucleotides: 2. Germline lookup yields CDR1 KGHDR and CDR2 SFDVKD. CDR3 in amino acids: CATSWGQGTDTQYF. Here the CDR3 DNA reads TGTGCCACCAGTTGGGGACAGGGCACAGATACGCAGTATTTT.

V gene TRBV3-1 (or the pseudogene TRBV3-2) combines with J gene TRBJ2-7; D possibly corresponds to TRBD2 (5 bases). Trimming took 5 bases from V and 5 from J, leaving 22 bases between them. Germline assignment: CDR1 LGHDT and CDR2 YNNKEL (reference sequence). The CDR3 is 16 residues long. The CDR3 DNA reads TGTGCCAGCAGCTTAACCGGCCTCCGGGCCGGGGACGAGCAGTACTTC. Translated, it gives CASSLTGLRAGDEQYF.

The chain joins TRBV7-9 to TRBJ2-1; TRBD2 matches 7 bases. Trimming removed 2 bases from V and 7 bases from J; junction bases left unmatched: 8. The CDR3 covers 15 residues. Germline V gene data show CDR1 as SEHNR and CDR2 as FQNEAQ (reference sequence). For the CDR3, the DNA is TGTGCCAGCAGCTTACGAACTAGCGCCCCAAATGAGCAGTTCTTC. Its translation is CASSLRTSAPNEQFF.

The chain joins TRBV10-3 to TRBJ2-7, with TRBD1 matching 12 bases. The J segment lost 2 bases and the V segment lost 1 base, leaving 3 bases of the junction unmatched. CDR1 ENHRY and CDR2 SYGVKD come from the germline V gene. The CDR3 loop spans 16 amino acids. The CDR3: CAISEWGQGAAYEQYF. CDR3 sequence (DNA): TGTGCCATCAGTGAGTGGGGACAGGGGGCTGCCTACGAGCAGTACTTC.

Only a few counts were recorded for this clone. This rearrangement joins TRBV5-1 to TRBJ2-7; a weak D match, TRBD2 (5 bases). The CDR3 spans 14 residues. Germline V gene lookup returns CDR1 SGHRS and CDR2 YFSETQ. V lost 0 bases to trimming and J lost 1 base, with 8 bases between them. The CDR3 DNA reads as TGCGCCAGCAGCTTGGACGGAGGTTCCTACGAGCAGTACTTC. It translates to CASSLDGGSYEQYF.

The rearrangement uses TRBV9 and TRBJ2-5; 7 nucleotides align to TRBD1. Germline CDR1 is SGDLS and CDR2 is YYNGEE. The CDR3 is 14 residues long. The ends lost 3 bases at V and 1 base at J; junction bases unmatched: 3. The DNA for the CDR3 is TGTGCCAGCAGCGGAGGGACAGCCCAAGAGACCCAGTACTTC. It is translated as CASSGGTAQETQYF.

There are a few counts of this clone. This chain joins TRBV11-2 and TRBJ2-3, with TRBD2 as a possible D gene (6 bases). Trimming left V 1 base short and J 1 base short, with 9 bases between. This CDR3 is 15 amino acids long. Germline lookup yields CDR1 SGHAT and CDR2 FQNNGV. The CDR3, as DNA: TGTGCCAGCAGCTTAGCGGGAGACGGCACAGATACGCAGTATTTT. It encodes CASSLAGDGTDTQYF.

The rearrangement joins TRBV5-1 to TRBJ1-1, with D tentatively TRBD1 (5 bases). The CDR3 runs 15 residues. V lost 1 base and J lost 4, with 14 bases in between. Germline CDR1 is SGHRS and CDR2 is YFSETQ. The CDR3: CASSLSPGTSTEAFF. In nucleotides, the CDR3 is TGCGCCAGCAGCTTGTCCCCAGGGACTTCCACTGAAGCTTTCTTT.

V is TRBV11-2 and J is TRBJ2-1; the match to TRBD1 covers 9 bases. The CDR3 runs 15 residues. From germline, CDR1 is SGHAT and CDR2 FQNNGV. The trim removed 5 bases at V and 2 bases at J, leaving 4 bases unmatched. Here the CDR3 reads CASSLDRGTYNEQFF. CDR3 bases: TGTGCCAGCAGCCTGGACAGGGGCACCTACAATGAGCAGTTCTTC.

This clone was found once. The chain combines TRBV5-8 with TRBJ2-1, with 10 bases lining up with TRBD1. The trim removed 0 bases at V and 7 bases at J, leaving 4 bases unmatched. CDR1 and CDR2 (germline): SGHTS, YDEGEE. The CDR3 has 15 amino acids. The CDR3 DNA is TGTGCCAGCAGCTTGGTTGGGACAGGGGCGAATGAGCAGTTCTTC. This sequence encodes CASSLVGTGANEQFF.

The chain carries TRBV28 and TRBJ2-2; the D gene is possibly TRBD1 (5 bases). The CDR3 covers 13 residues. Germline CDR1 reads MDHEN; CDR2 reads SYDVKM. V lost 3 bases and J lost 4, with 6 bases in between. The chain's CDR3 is CASSFQGTGELFF. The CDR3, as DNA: TGTGCCAGCAGTTTCCAGGGCACCGGGGAGCTGTTTTTT.

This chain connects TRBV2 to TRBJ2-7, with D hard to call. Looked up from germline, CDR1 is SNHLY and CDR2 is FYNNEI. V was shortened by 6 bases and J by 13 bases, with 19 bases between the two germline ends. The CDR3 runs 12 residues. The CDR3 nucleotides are TGTGCCAGCAGCCTGCCCTTCCGCGGTTGCTACTTC. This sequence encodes CASSLPFRGCYF.

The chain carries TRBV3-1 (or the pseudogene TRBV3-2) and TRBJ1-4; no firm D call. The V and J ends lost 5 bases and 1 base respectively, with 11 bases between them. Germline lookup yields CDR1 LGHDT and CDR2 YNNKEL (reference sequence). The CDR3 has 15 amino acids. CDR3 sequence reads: CASSTRGQTNEKLFF. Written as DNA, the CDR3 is TGTGCCAGCAGCACCCGAGGGCAAACTAATGAAAAACTGTTTTTT.

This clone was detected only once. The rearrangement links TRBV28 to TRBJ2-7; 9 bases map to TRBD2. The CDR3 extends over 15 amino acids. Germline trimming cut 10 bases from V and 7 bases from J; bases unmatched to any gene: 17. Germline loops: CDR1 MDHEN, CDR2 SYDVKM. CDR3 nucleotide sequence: TGTGCCACGAGCGATATCGGGACTAGCTTCTGGGAGCAGTACTTC. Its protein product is CATSDIGTSFWEQYF.

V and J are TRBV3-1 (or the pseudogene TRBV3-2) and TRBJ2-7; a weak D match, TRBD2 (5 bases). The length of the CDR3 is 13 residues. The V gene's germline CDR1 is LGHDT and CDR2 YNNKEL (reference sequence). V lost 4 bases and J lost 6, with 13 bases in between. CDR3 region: CASSRELFSEQYF. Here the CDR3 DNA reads TGTGCCAGCAGCCGGGAGTTATTTTCCGAGCAGTACTTC.

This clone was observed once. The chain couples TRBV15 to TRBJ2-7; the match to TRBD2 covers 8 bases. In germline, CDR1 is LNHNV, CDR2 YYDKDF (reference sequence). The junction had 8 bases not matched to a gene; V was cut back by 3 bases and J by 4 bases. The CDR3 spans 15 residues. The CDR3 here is CATSSRRGGDYEQYF. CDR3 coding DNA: TGTGCCACCAGCAGTCGCCGGGGGGGTGATTACGAGCAGTACTTC.